This TCR beta chain was recovered during a study of cytomegalovirus exposure and HLA in healthy donors. Germline loops: CDR1 SGHAT, CDR2 FQDESV (reference sequence). The CDR3 is 15 residues long. V lost 3 bases to trimming and J lost 3 bases; unmatched junction nucleotides: 7. The PCR was carried out with 60 Vbeta primers and 13 Jbeta primers. Sequencing used immunoSEQ multiplex PCR; TCRdb keeps in-frame clones, though not all of them. Here the sample spans under 110,000 clones, approximately 80% being singletons. This clonotype originated in a man aged 50-60 years in good health and CMV-seronegative. The V and J genes are TRBV11-1 and TRBJ2-7, with 8 bases matching TRBD1. Sequencing was done on a sample of PBMCs. For the CDR3, the DNA is TGTGCCAGCAGCTTTCGACAGGGGCTGTTCTACGAGCAGTACTTC. Protein product: CASSFRQGLFYEQYF.